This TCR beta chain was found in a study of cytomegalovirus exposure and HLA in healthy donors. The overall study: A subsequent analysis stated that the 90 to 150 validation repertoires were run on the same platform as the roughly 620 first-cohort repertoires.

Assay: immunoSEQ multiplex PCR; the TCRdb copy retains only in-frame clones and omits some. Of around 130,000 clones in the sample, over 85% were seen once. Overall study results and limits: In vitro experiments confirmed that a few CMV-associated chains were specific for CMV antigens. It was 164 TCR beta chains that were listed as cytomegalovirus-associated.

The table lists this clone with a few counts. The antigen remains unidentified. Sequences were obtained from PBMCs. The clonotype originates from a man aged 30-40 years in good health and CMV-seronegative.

CDR3 protein: CASSQEAGGPDTQYF. In nucleotides, the CDR3 is TGTGCCAGCAGCCAAGAAGCGGGGGGGCCAGATACGCAGTATTTT. This sequence joins TRBV4-2 and TRBJ2-3, with TRBD2 matching over 10 bases. With 0 bases clipped from V and 4 bases from J, the junction kept 1 base outside the gene matches. The germline gives CDR1 LGHNA, CDR2 YNFKEQ. CDR3 length: 15 residues.